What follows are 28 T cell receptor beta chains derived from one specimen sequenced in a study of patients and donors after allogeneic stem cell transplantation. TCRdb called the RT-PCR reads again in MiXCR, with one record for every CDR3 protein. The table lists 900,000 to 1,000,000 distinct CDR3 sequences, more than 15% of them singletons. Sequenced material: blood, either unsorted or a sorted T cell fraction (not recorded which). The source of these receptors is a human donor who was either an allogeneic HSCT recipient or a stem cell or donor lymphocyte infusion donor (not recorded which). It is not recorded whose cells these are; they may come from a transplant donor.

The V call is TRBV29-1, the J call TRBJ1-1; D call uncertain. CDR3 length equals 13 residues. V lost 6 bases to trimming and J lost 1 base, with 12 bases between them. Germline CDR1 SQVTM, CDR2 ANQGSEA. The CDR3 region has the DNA TGCAGCGTCCTACTGGGCGGGAACACTGAAGCTTTCTTT. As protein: CSVLLGGNTEAFF. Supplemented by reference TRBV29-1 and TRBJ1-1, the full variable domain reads SAVISQKPSRDICQRGTSLTIQCQVDSQVTMMFWYRQQPGQSLTLIATANQGSEATYESGFVIDKFPISRPNLTFSTLTVSNMSPEDSSIYLCSVLLGGNTEAFFGQGTRLTVV.

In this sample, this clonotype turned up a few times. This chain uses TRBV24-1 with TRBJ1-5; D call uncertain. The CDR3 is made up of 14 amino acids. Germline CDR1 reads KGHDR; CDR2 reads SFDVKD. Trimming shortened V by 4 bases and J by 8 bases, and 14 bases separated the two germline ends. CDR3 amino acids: CATSDPTADKPQHF. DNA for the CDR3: TGTGCCACCAGTGACCCGACGGCTGACAAGCCCCAGCATTTT.

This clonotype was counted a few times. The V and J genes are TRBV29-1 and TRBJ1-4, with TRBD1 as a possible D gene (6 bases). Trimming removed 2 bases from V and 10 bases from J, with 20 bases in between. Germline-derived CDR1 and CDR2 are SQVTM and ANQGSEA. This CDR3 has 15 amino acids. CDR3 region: CSVERVSEGGPKLFF. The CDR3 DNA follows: TGCAGCGTTGAAAGGGTGTCGGAGGGGGGTCCAAAACTGTTTTTT.

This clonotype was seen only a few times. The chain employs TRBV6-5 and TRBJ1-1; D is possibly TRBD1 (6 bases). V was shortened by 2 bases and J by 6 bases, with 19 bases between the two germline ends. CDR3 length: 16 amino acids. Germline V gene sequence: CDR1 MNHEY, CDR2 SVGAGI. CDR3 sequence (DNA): TGTGCCAGCAGTTACGGAATCAGGGGTGGGAGGCCTGAAGCTTTCTTT. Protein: CASSYGIRGGRPEAFF.

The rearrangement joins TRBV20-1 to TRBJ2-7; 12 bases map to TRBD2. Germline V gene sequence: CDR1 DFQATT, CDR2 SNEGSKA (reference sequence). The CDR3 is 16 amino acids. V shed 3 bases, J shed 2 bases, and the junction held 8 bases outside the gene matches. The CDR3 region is CSASTWTSGKTYEQYF. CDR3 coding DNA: TGCAGTGCTAGCACCTGGACTAGCGGGAAAACCTACGAGCAGTACTTC.

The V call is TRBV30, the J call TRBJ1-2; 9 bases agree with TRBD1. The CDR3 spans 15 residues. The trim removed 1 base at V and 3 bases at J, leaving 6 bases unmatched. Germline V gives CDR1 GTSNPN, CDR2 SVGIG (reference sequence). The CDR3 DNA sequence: TGTGCCTGGAGTGGAGGACAGGGGCACTACTATGGCTACACCTTC. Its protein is CAWSGGQGHYYGYTF.

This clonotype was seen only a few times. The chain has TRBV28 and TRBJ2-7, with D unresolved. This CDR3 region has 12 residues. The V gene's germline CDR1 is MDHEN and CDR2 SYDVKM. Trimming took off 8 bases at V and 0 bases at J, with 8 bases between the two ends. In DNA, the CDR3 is TGTGCCAGCCTGGACGGCTCCTACGAGCAGTACTTC. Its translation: CASLDGSYEQYF.

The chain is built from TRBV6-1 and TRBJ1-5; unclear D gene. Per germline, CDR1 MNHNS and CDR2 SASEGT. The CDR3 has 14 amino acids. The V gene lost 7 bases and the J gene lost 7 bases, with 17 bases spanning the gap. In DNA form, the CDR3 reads TGTGCCAGCAACCGGGTCCTGAGTGACCAGCCCCAGCATTTT. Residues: CASNRVLSDQPQHF.

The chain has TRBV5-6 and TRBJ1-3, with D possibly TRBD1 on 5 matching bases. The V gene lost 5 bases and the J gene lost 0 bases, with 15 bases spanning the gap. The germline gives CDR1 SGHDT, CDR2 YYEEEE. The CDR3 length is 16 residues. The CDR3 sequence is CASRKPGTASGNTIYF. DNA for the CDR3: TGTGCCAGCAGGAAACCGGGGACGGCCTCTGGAAACACCATATATTTT. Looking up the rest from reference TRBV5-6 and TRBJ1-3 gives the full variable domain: DAGVTQSPTHLIKTRGQQVTLRCSPKSGHDTVSWYQQALGQGPQFIFQYYEEEERQRGNFPDRFSGHQFPNYSSELNVNALLLGDSALYLCASRKPGTASGNTIYFGEGSWLTVV.

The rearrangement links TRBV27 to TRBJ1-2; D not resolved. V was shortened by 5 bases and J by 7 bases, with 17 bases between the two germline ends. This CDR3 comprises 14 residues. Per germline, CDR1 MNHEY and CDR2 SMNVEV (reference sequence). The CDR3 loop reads CASSPVPGPPGYTF. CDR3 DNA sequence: TGTGCCAGCAGTCCAGTACCAGGCCCCCCTGGCTACACCTTC.

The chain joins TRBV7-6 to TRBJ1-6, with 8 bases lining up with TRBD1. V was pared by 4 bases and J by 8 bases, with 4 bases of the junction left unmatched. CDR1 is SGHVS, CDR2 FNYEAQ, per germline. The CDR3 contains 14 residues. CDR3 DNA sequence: TGTGCCAGCAGCTACCTGACAGGGGATTCACCCCTCCACTTT. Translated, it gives CASSYLTGDSPLHF.

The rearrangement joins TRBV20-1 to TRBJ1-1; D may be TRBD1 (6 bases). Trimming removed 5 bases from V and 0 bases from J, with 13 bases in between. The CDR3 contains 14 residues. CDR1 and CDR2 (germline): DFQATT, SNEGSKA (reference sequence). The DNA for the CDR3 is TGCAGTGCTCATCAGGGGCGGATGAACACTGAAGCTTTCTTT. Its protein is CSAHQGRMNTEAFF.

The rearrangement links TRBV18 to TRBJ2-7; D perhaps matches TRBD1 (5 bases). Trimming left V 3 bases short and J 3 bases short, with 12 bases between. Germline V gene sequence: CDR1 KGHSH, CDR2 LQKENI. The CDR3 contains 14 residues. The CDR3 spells CASSPRRDLYEQYF. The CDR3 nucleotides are TGTGCCAGCTCACCGCGCAGGGATCTCTACGAGCAGTACTTC.

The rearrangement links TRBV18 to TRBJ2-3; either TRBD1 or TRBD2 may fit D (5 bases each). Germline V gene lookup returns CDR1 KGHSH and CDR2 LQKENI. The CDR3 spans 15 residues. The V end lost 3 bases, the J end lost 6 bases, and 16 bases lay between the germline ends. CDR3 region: CASSPSGASPDTQYF. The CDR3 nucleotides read TGTGCCAGCTCACCGTCCGGGGCCTCCCCCGATACGCAGTATTTT.

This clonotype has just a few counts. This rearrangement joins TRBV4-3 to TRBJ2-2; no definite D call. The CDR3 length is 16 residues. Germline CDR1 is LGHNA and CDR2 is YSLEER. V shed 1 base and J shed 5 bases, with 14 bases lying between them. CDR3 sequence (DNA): TGCGCCAGCAGCCAAGTCCTAAATCCCGGGACCGGGGAGCTGTTTTTT. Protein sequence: CASSQVLNPGTGELFF.

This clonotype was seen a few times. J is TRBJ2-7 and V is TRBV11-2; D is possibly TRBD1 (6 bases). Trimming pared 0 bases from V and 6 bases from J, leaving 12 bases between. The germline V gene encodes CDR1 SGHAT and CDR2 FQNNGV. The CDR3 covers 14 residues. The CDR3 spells CASSLESRGSEQYF. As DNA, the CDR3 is TGTGCCAGCAGCTTAGAGAGCAGGGGTAGCGAGCAGTACTTC.

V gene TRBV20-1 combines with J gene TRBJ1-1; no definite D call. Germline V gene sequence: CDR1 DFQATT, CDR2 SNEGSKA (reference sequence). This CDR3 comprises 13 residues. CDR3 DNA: TGCGCCTTCCCACTGCGAACGAACACTGAAGCTTTCTTT. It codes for CAFPLRTNTEAFF.

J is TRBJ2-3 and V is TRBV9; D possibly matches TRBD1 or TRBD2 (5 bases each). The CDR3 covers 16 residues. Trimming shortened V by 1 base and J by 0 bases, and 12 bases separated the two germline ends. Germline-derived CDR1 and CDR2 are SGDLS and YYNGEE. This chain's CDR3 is CASSVPGTPSTDTQYF. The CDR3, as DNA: TGTGCCAGCAGCGTACCGGGGACCCCTAGCACAGATACGCAGTATTTT.

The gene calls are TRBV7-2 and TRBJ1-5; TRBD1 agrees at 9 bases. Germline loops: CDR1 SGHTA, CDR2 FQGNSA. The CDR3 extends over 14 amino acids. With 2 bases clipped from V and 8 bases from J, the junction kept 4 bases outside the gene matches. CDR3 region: CASSLRQGGKPQHF. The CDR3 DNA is TGTGCCAGCAGCTTACGACAGGGGGGTAAGCCCCAGCATTTT.

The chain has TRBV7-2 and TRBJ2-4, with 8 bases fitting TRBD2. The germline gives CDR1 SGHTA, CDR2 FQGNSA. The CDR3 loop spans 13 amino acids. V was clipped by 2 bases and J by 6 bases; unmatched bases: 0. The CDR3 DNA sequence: TGTGCCAGCAGCTTACGGGAGGGAAACATTCAGTACTTC. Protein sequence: CASSLREGNIQYF.

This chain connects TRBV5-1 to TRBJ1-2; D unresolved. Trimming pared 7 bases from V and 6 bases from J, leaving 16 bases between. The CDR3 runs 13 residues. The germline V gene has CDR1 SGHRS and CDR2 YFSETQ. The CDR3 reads CASRALKDDGYTF. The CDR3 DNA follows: TGCGCCAGCCGGGCCTTAAAAGACGATGGCTACACCTTC.

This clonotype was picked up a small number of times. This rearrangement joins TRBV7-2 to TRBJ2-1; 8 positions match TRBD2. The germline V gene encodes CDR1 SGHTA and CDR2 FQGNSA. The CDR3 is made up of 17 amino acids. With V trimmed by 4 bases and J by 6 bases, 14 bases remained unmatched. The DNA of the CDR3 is TGTGCCAGCAGCTCCAACCCCCCGGGACTAGTACGCAATGAGCAGTTCTTC. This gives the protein CASSSNPPGLVRNEQFF.

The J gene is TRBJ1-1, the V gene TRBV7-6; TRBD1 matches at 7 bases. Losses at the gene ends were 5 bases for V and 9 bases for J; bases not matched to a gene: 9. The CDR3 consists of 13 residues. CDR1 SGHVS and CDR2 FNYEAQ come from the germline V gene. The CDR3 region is CASSRGTDLKAFF. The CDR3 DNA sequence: TGTGCCAGCAGCCGCGGGACAGACCTTAAAGCTTTCTTT.

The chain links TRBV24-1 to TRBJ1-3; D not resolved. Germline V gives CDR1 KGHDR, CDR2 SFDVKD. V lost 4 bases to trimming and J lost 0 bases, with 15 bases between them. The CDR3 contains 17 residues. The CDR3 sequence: CATSESDGPSSGNTIYF. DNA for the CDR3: TGTGCCACCAGTGAATCGGACGGACCAAGCTCTGGAAACACCATATATTTT.

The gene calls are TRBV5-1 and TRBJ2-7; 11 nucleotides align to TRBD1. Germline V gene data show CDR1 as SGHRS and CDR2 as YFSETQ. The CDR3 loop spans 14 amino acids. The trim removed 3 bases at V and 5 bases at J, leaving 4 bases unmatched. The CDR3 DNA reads TGCGCCAGCAGCTCGGACAGGGGGCACCACGAGCAGTACTTC. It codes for CASSSDRGHHEQYF.

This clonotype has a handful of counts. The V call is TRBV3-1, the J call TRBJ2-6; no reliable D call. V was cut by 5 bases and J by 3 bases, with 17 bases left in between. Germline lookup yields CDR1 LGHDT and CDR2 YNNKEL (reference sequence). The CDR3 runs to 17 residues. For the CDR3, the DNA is TGTGCCAGCAGCACTCAGAAGTTTGGGTTTGGGGCCAACGTCCTGACTTTC. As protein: CASSTQKFGFGANVLTF.

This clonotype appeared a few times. CDR3 nucleotide sequence: TGTGCCAGCAGCGGACCGGGACTAGCGAACGAGCAGTACTTC. This sequence encodes CASSGPGLANEQYF. The chain combines TRBV7-8 with TRBJ2-7, with 10 bases fitting TRBD2. Germline V lookup: CDR1 SGHVS, CDR2 FQNEAQ. The CDR3 extends over 14 amino acids. V dropped 5 bases and J dropped 5; count of bases not matched to a gene: 6.

The CDR3 protein is CASSSYTTSGRVDTQYF. CDR3 in DNA: TGTGCCAGCAGTTCCTACACCACTAGCGGGAGGGTAGATACGCAGTATTTT. The chain links TRBV12-3 or TRBV12-4 to TRBJ2-3; 13 positions agree with TRBD2. The junction had 9 bases not matched to a gene; V was cut back by 4 bases and J by 5 bases. The CDR3 totals 17 residues.